This T cell receptor beta chain was identified in a study of T cell responses to AZD1222 COVID-19 vaccine listed by TCRdb under 2021. For the wider study: Because spike-specific TCR depth and breadth did not differ between the two schedules, AZD1222 recipients who got a second dose at roughly 4 weeks were pooled with those who got a second dose at roughly 12 weeks. TCR sequencing was performed for 230 to 250 trial participants, of whom some 200 were given two doses of AZD1222 and around 26 were given two doses of MenACWY control vaccine. Trial participants were enrolled by age into 18-55, 56-69 and 70-plus year subgroups, with roughly 150, 30 and 60 TCR-sequenced participants respectively. Points the paper makes about the study in general: CD4 TCRs associated with the vaccine covered the entire spike protein, and the dominant responses were in regions 160-218 and 743-854. Reportedly, almost half of the unique spike-specific TCRs recognized epitopes lying outside the regions that are mutated in the B.1.351 and B.1.1.7 variants. Most participants were white British and females outnumbered males, and the authors suggested that clonal diversity may have been underestimated. The 56-69-year group was small, and its depth increase did not reach significance, likely because of low power. A significant rise in spike-specific TCR breadth and depth was observed after two AZD1222 doses relative to day 0 and relative to MenACWY recipients. Because no day 14 peak-response samples were available, the repertoires could be characterized only after the peak T cell response. Conclusions about previously exposed vaccinees were limited because only a handful of AZD1222 recipients were SARS-CoV-2 seropositive at baseline.

CDR1 and CDR2, looked up from the germline V gene (reference sequence), are GTSNPN and SVGIG. The CDR3 spans 11 residues, from the cysteine through the phenylalanine. CDR3 DNA only is kept here, 33 bases in frame from base 1. V drops 7 bases and J drops 8 bases, leaving 14 bases in between. This clone has just one count. Its antigen remains undetermined. Per-base qualities were not stored, and no clone one base away is much larger. The CDR3 regions of human TCRbeta chains were subjected to immunosequencing. The original methods were these. Repertoire TCRs were matched against a reference library of SARS-CoV-2-specific TCRs generated with the MIRA antigen-specificity platform. Breadth meant the fraction of unique TCRs that were SARS-CoV-2-associated, whereas depth meant the fraction of total T cells that were SARS-CoV-2-associated. Each spike-specific TCR was assigned to its reactive spike region and to a CD4 or CD8 class using the MIRA data. Log10-transformed breadth and depth values were compared by one-way ANOVA with Sidak's multiple comparisons tests. Held by TCRdb, this immuneACCESS table contains in-frame sequences only and omits some clones. Under half of the omission traces to an unresolved V gene where checked; the cause of the rest is unknown. The V and J calls and clone size are taken from that table; D and trimming were inferred from the DNA. The sample table records tens of thousands of clones; approximately 84% of these occur just once. The ten largest account for roughly 10% of the sample.

The time point label corresponds to: baseline before first vaccination. The vaccinee samples were drawn from two UK trials, COV001 and COV002, one of which was a single-blind randomized controlled phase 2/3 trial testing AZD1222 (ChAdOx1 nCoV-19) in healthy adults. For TCRbeta chain sequencing, PBMC samples from trial participants were taken at day 0 and at day 28 after the second dose. The receptor was derived from an adult in good health. The sequenced sample was peripheral blood, obtained on day 0 of AZD1222 vaccination. Here the chain combines TRBV30 and TRBJ1-1; the D gene cannot be named for sure. The DNA is as follows: TGTGCCTACATGCAGGTGCAGGAAGCTTTCTTT. The encoded protein is CAYMQVQEAFF.